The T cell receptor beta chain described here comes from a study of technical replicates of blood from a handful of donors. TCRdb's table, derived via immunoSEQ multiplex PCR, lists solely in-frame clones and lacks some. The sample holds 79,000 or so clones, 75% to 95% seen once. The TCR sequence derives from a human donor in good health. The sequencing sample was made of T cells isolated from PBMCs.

The CDR3 protein is CASGSGRVGGPLHF. In DNA, the CDR3 is TGTGCCAGCGGTAGTGGGAGGGTAGGAGGGCCCCTCCACTTT. J is TRBJ1-6 and V is TRBV6-5, with D unresolved. The CDR3 has 14 residues. From germline, CDR1 is MNHEY and CDR2 SVGAGI. With 8 bases removed from V and 13 bases from J, the gap between germline ends came to 21 bases.